This entry describes one T cell receptor beta chain. TCRdb redid the calling of the RACE reads with MiXCR, one entry per CDR3 protein. Here the sample spans about 340,000 distinct CDR3 sequences, around 7% being singletons. Time point given: patch test 1, 2 weeks after DPC sensitization. Noted treatment: therapeutic diphenylcyclopropenone sensitization with weekly scalp DPC. Germline assignment: CDR1 MDHEN and CDR2 SYDVKM. V lost 6 bases, J lost 7 bases, and 9 bases lay in between. The CDR3 sequence is 11 residues long. This sample was taken from a study of human T cells and chemical hapten exposure. Study-wide context: The sensitizer, 2% DPC, was used on around 2 cm by around 2 cm of upper inner arm skin. Weekly diphenylcyclopropenone doses were given to patients' scalps across the approximately 24-week study.

The chain has TRBV28 and TRBJ1-2; TRBD1 might be the D (5 bases). The source of this sequence is a woman aged 18-35 years with alopecia areata. Some clones in this sample may be carry-over from other donors' samples. The sample consisted of whole blood, taken in connection with sensitization to the hapten diphenylcyclopropenone (DPC). CDR3: CASRTVSGYTF. The CDR3 DNA reads TGTGCCAGCAGGACAGTTTCTGGCTACACCTTC.